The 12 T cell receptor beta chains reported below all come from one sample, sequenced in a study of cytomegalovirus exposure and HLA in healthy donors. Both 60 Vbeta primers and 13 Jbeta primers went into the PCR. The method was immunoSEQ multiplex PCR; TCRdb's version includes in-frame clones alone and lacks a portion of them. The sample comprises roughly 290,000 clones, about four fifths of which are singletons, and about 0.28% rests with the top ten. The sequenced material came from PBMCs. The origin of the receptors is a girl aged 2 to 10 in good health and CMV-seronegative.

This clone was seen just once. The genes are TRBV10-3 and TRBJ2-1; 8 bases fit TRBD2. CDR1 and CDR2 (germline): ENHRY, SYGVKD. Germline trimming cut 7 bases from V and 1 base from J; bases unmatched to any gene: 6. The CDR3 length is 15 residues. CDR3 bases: TGTGCCATCACCAGCGGGAGAGGTTCCTACAATGAGCAGTTCTTC. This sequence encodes CAITSGRGSYNEQFF.

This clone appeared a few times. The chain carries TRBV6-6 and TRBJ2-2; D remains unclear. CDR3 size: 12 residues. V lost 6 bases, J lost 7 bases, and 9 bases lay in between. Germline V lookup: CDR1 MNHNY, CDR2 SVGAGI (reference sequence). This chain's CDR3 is CASSPTHGELFF. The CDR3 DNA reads TGTGCCAGCAGCCCGACACACGGGGAGCTGTTTTTT.

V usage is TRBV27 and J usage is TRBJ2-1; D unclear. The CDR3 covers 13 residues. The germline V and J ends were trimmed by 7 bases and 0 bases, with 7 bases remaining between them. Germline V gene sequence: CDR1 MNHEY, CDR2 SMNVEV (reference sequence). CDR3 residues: CASISSSYNEQFF. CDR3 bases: TGTGCCAGCATCTCTAGCTCCTACAATGAGCAGTTCTTC.

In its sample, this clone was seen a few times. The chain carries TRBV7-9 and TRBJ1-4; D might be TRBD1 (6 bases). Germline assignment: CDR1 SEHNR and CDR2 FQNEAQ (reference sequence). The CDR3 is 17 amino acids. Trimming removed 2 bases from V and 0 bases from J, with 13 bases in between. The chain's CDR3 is CASSLRPEGATNEKLFF. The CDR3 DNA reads TGTGCCAGCAGCTTACGACCTGAGGGGGCAACTAATGAAAAACTGTTTTTT.

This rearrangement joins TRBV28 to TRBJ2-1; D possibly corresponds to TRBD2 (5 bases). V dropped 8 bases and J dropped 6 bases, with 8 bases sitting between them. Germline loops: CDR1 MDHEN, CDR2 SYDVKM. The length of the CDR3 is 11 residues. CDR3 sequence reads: CASSGVNEQFF. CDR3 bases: TGTGCCAGCTCCGGGGTCAATGAGCAGTTCTTC.

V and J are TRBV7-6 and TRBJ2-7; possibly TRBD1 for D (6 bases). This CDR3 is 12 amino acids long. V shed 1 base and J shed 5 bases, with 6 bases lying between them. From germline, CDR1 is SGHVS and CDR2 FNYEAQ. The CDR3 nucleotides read TGTGCCAGCAGCTTAGGACAGGACGAGCAGTACTTC. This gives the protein CASSLGQDEQYF. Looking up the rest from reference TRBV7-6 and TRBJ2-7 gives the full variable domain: GAGVSQSPRYKVTKRGQDVALRCDPISGHVSLYWYRQALGQGPEFLTYFNYEAQQDKSGLPNDRFSAERPEGSISTLTIQRTEQRDSAMYRCASSLGQDEQYFGPGTRLTVT.

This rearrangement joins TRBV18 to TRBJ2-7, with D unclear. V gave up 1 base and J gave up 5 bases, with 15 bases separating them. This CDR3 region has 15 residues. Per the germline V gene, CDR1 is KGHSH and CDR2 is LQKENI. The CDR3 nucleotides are TGTGCCAGCTCACCACTCCCAGGTATTTCGGACGAGCAGTACTTC. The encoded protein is CASSPLPGISDEQYF.

CDR3 bases: TGTGCCAGCAGCGAGAGTAGTACGCAGTATTTT. This gives the protein CASSESSTQYF. The chain combines TRBV7-9 with TRBJ2-3; D ambiguous. Germline loops: CDR1 SEHNR, CDR2 FQNEAQ (reference sequence). The CDR3 has 11 amino acids. The V end was cut by 5 bases, the J end by 8 bases, with 8 bases between. The whole variable domain, remainder taken from reference TRBV7-9 and TRBJ2-3, is DTGVSQNPRHKITKRGQNVTFRCDPISEHNRLYWYRQTLGQGPEFLTYFQNEAQLEKSRLLSDRFSAERPKGSFSTLEIQRTEQGDSAMYLCASSESSTQYFGPGTRLTVL.

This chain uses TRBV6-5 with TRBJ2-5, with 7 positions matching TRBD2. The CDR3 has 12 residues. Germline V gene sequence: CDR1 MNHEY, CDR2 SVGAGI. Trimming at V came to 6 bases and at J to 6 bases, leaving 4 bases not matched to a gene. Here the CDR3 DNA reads TGTGCCAGCAGGGGCGGGAGAAAGACCCAGTACTTC. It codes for CASRGGRKTQYF.

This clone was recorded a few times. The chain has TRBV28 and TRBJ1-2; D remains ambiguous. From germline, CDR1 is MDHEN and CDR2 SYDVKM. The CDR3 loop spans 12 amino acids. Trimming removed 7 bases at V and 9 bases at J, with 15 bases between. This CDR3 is CASIGQAVSYTF. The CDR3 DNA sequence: TGTGCCAGCATCGGGCAAGCGGTTAGCTACACCTTC.

The CDR3 coding sequence is TGTGCCAGCAACCAGGGGAATAGTGGCTACACCTTC. This codes for CASNQGNSGYTF. The V call is TRBV9, the J call TRBJ1-2; perhaps TRBD1 as D (6 bases). CDR1 is SGDLS, CDR2 YYNGEE, per germline. The CDR3 loop spans 12 amino acids. Trimming pared 6 bases from V and 7 bases from J, leaving 13 bases between.

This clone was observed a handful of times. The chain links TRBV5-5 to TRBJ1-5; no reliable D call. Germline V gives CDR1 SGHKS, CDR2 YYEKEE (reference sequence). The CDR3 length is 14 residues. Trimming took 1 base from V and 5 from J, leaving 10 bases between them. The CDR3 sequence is CASSLTSDYQPQHF. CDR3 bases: TGTGCCAGCAGCTTGACGTCAGATTATCAGCCCCAGCATTTT.